This entry features one TCR beta chain sequence. Its antigen is undetermined. This entry is derived from a study of graft-versus-host responses after intestinal transplantation. Sequenced by immunoSEQ multiplex PCR; TCRdb stores in-frame clones only, minus some. The sample has around 50,000 clones; 70% to 90% are singletons. The ends lost 5 bases at V and 2 bases at J; junction bases unmatched: 19. CDR1 is SGHVS and CDR2 is FQNEAQ in the germline V gene. This CDR3 region has 20 residues. Study conclusions and caveats: Early post-transplant HvG declines showed an association with peak circulating GvH clone levels.

The rearrangement links TRBV7-8 to TRBJ2-4; 9 positions agree with TRBD2. The sequencing here drew on PBMCs, taken 26 days after transplant. The origin of this receptor is a human patient who received an intestinal transplant, so some T cells may come from the graft donor. In DNA form, the CDR3 reads TGTGCCAGCAGCCTCCAGACGAGGCGGGAGGGCCGCGCTCCCAAAAACATTCAGTACTTC. Encoded protein: CASSLQTRREGRAPKNIQYF.